The 6 T cell receptor beta chains below were found in one sample sequenced in a study of tumor-infiltrating lymphocytes in primary liver carcinoma. Co-extracted RNA and DNA came from around 18-30 mg of unsorted bulk tissue. Starting from about 0.5 ug of total RNA, TCR beta cDNA was produced with a primer in the constant region. The TCR beta library was amplified through three nested multiplex PCR rounds in a modified ARM-PCR procedure. TRBV1-TRBV30 forward and Cbeta reverse primers drove the first two roughly 10-cycle rounds. In TCRdb, the multiplex PCR reads were re-called with MiXCR into one record per CDR3 protein. The table lists 100,000 or so distinct CDR3 sequences, roughly 80% of them singletons, with about 20% in the top ten. The sample taken for sequencing was liver tumor tissue from sampling region 3. The subset is: tumor region T3, left-lateral pole. The source of these receptors is a man aged 35 to 55 with primary liver carcinoma and hepatitis B virus infection.

Points on this clonotype: The junction shows a germline mismatch at one end, possibly a read error. The rearrangement uses TRBV11-3 and TRBJ2-7; 7 nucleotides agree with TRBD1. The CDR3 loop spans 16 amino acids. Germline V gene lookup returns CDR1 SGHNT and CDR2 YENEEA. The CDR3 here is CASTLRGGPSAGEQYF. The CDR3, as DNA: TGTGCCAGCACCTTAAGAGGGGGCCCCAGCGCGGGCGAGCAGTACTTC.

V usage is TRBV7-9 and J usage is TRBJ1-4; unclear D gene. Germline V CDR1 and CDR2: SEHNR, FQNEAQ (reference sequence). This CDR3 is 12 amino acids long. V lost 10 bases, J lost 8 bases, and 14 bases lay in between. The CDR3 region has the DNA TGTGCCAAGAGCTTAGGGCGCGAAAAACTGTTTTTT. It specifies CAKSLGREKLFF.

This clonotype turned up a few times. A junction boundary mismatches the germline segment, possibly from a read error. The chain couples TRBV12-3 or TRBV12-4 to TRBJ2-2; D is perhaps TRBD2 (6 bases). This CDR3 has 11 amino acids. CDR3 sequence: CVSSSRRELFF. The CDR3 bases are TGTGTCAGCAGTTCCCGGAGGGAGTTGTTTTTT.

This clonotype was counted ten times or more. The V call is TRBV4-1, the J call TRBJ2-3, with 12 bases lining up with TRBD2. Germline V gives CDR1 MGHRA, CDR2 YSYEKL. The length of the CDR3 is 15 residues. V shed 1 base and J 4 bases; nucleotides not matched to a gene: 0. The CDR3 loop reads CASSQGLAGADTQYF. The CDR3 coding sequence is TGCGCCAGCAGCCAAGGACTAGCGGGAGCAGATACGCAGTATTTT.

As for this clonotype: Sequence at one end of the junction differs from germline and may be a read error. The chain joins TRBV6-2 or TRBV6-3 to TRBJ2-7; TRBD2 is a possible D gene (7 bases). Per the germline V gene, CDR1 is MNHEY and CDR2 is SVGEGT. This CDR3 comprises 16 residues. The CDR3 sequence: CASSYPLGAGAYDQYF. Written as DNA, the CDR3 is TGTGCCAGCAGTTACCCACTAGGTGCGGGGGCCTACGACCAGTACTTC.

To note about this clonotype: The DNA is left out, because the CDR3 cannot be placed on it with certainty; the CDR3 is given as TCRdb lists it. V usage is TRBV29-1 and J usage is TRBJ1-5. Per the germline V gene, CDR1 is SQVTM and CDR2 is ANQGSEA. The CDR3 is made up of 12 amino acids, end residues included. The CDR3 spells CSVGGGNQPKHF.